This T cell receptor beta chain derives from a study of shared clonotypes between healthy human individuals. On the study more broadly: Every donor yielded three CD4 naive, three CD4 memory, two CD8 naive and one CD8 memory plate. Points from the study as a whole: Sampling involved blood alone; tissue repertoires likely differ.

CDR3 length: 16 amino acids. Germline-derived CDR1 and CDR2 are LGHNA and YNFKEQ. Between the trimmed V and J ends, which lost 1 base and 6 bases, there was a span of 17 bases. Naive CD8 populations comprised CD45RO-negative cells positively selected for CCR7, excluding terminally differentiated effector memory CD45RA+ cells. Comments on this clone: The target antigen is unknown.

Clones were read by immunoSEQ multiplex PCR, and TCRdb kept only the in-frame ones, dropping some. Counted here are about 2.2 million clones, about 93% occurring once; the ten biggest clones make up under 2%. This clonotype originated in a man between 18 and 35 years old in good health. Some clones in this sample may be carry-over from other donors' samples. This chain joins TRBV4-2 and TRBJ2-3; D is undetermined. Sequenced input: naive CD8+ T cells from PBMCs. The CDR3 DNA follows: TGTGCCAGCAGCCAAGGAACCCCTGGACCTGGGGATACGCAGTATTTT. It yields the protein CASSQGTPGPGDTQYF.